This T cell receptor beta chain was captured in a study of blood T cell repertoires in COVID-19. The protocol was immunoSEQ multiplex PCR, while the TCRdb copy is restricted to in-frame clones and leaves out a portion. Found here are roughly 120,000 clones, about nine tenths of them singletons; the top ten hold approximately 3.7%. The specimen was peripheral blood. This sequence was found in a man aged 50 to 59 with active COVID-19.

The CDR3 DNA is TGTGCCAGCAGCTTAGCCACAGGTTCGGGAGAGACCCAGTACTTC. This gives the protein CASSLATGSGETQYF. The chain uses TRBV7-9 and TRBJ2-5; TRBD1 is a possible D gene (5 bases). V was shortened by 0 bases and J by 4 bases, with 12 bases between the two germline ends. This CDR3 spans 15 amino acids. Germline CDR1 is SEHNR and CDR2 is FQNEAQ (reference sequence).